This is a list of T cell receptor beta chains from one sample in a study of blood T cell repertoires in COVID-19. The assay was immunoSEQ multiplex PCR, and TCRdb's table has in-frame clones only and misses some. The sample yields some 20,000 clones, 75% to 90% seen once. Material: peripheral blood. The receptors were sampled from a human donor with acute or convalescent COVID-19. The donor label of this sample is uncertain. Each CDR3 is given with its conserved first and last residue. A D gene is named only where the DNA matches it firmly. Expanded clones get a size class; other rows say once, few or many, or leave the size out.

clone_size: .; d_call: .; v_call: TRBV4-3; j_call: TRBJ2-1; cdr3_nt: TGCGCCAGCAGCCAAGATTTAGGCCGGGGGACCACCTCCTACAATGAGCAGTTCTTC; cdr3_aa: CASSQDLGRGTTSYNEQFF
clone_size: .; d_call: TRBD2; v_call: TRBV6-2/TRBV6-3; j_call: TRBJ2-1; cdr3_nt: TGTGCCAGCAGCCACGGGGGACTAGCGGGAGGTAATGAGCAGTTCTTC; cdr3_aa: CASSHGGLAGGNEQFF
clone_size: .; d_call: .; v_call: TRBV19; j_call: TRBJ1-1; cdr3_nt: TGTGCCAGTACCAGCAGGGCCAGCACGAACACTGAAGCTTTCTTT; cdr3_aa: CASTSRASTNTEAFF
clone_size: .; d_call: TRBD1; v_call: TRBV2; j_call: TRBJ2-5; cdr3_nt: TGTGCCAGCAGTGAAAGAAGGACAGGTTACCAAGAGACCCAGTACTTC; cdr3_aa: CASSERRTGYQETQYF
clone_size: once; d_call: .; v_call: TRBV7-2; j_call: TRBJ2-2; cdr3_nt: TGTGCCAGCAGCCTGAACACCGGGGAGCTGTTTTTT; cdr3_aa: CASSLNTGELFF
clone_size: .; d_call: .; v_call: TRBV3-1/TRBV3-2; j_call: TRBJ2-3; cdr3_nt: TGTGCCAGCAGCCAAGGGGACATACCTAGCACAGATACGCAGTATTTT; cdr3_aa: CASSQGDIPSTDTQYF
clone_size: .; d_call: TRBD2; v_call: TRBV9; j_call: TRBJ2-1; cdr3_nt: TGTGCCAGCAGCGTAGAACTAGCGTCCCGTGAGTTCTTC; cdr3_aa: CASSVELASREFF
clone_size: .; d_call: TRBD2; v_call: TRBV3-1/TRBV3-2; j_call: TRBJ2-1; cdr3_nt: TGTGCCAGCAGCCAAGTAACTAGCGGGAGGTTACGCAATGAGCAGTTCTTC; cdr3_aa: CASSQVTSGRLRNEQFF
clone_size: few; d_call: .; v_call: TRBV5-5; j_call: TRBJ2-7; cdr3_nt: TGTGCCAGCAGAAAAAGCGGCTCCTACGAGCAGTACTTC; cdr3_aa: CASRKSGSYEQYF
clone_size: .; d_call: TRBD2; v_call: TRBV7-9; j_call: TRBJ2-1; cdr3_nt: TGTGCCAGCAGCTCCTTAGCGGGGGCTTTTGGCAATGAGCAGTTCTTC; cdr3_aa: CASSSLAGAFGNEQFF
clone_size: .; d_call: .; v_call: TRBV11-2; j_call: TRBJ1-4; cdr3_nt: TGTGCCAGCAGCATCAACAGGGCTGGTAATGAAAAACTGTTTTTT; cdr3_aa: CASSINRAGNEKLFF
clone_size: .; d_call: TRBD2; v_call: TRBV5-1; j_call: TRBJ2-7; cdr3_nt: TGCGCCAGCAGCCTAAACCGGGGGGCCTACGAGCAGTACTTC; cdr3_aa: CASSLNRGAYEQYF
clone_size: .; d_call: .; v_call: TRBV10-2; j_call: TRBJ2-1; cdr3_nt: TGCGCCAGCAGTGAGCCCTCAACTTCAGAAGACAGCCGGTACAATGAGCAGTTCTTC; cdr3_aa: CASSEPSTSEDSRYNEQFF
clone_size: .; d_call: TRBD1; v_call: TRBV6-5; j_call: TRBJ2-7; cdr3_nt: TGTGCCAGCAGTCACCCCGGGACAGCCACCTACGAGCAGTACTTC; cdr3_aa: CASSHPGTATYEQYF
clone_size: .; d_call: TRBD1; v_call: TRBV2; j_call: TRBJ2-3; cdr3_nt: TGTGCCAGCAGTGATTCGGAGGAATGGGTTGGGACAGGGGGCACAGATACGCAGTATTTT; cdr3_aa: CASSDSEEWVGTGGTDTQYF
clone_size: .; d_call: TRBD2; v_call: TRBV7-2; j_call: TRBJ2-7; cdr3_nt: TGTGCCAGCAGCTCCAACAGAGGACTAGCGGGAGAGCAGTACTTC; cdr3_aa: CASSSNRGLAGEQYF
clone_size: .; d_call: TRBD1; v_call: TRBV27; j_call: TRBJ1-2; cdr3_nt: TGTGCCAGCAGATCGACAGGGGGTTCTGGCTACACCTTC; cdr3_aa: CASRSTGGSGYTF
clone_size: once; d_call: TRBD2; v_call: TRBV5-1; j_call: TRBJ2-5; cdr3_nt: TGCGCCAGCAGCTTGGTTGCGGGAGTCCAAGAGACCCAGTACTTC; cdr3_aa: CASSLVAGVQETQYF
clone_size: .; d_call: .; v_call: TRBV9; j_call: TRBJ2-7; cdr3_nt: TGTGCCAGCAGCCCAGACTTGGGAGCCTACGAGCAGTACTTC; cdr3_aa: CASSPDLGAYEQYF
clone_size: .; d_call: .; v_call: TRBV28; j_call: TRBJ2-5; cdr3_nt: TGTGCCAGCAGTTTGCGGGAGACCCAGTACTTC; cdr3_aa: CASSLRETQYF
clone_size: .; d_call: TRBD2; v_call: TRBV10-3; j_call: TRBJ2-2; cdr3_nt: TGTGCCATCCGGGCGGGAGTAGACGGCGGGGAGCTGTTTTTT; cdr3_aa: CAIRAGVDGGELFF
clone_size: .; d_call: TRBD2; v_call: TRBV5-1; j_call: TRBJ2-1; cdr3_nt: TGCGCCAGCAGCTTGGGCCTAGCGGGCATTAATGAGCAGTTCTTC; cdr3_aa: CASSLGLAGINEQFF
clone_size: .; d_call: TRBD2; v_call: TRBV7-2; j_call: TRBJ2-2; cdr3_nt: TGTGCCAGCAGCCCGTTGGGACTAGGGACCGGGGAGCTGTTTTTT; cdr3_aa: CASSPLGLGTGELFF
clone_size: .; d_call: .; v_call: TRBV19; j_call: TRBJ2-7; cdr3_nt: TGTGCCAGTAGTATAGGGCGGAGAACCTACGAGCAGTACTTC; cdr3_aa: CASSIGRRTYEQYF
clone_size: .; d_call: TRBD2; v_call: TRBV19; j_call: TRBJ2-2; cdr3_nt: TGTGCCAGTAGTATAGGCGGGGGTAGCACCGGGGAGCTGTTTTTT; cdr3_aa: CASSIGGGSTGELFF
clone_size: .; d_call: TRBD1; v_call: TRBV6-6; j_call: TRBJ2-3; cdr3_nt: TGTGCCAGCAGTTACGCGACAGGGTCAGATACGCAGTATTTT; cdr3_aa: CASSYATGSDTQYF
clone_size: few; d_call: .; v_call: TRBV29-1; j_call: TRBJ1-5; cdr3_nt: TGCAGCGTGGGGGCGGGAGCCAATCAGCCCCAGCATTTT; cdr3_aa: CSVGAGANQPQHF
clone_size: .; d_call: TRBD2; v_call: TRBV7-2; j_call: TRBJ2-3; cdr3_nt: TGTGCCAGCAGGCAGGCTAGCGGGGGGGCGTTTTCGGGAGATACGCAGTATTTT; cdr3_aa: CASRQASGGAFSGDTQYF
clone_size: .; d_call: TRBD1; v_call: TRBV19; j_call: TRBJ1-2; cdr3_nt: TGTGCCAGTAGTATAGCCGGGGGGACAGGGGTCGGCTACACCTTC; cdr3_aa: CASSIAGGTGVGYTF
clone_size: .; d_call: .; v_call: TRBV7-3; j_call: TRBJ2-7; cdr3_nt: TGTGCCAGCAGTCAGGGCCCTCAAACCTACGAGCAGTACTTC; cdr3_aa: CASSQGPQTYEQYF
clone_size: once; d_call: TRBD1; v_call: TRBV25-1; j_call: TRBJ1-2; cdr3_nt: TGTGCCAGCAGTGAGGGGGGACAGGGACTAGGGGGCTACACCTTC; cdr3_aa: CASSEGGQGLGGYTF
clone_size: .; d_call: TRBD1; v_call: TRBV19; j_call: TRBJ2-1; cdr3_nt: TGTGCCAGTAGCCAACCCGGACAGGGCGTCCACAATGAGCAGTTCTTC; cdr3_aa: CASSQPGQGVHNEQFF
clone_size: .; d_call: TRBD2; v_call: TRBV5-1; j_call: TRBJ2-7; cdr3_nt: TGCGCCAGCAGCTCGACAGGTTTTAGCGGGAGCTCCTACGAGCAGTACTTC; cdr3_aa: CASSSTGFSGSSYEQYF
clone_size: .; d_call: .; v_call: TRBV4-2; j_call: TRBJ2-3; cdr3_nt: TGTGCCAGCAGCCAAACAAAAGCAGATACGCAGTATTTT; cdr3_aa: CASSQTKADTQYF
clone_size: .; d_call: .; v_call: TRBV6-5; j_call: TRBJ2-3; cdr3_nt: TGTGCCAGCACCGAGTCAAATACGCAGTATTTT; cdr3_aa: CASTESNTQYF
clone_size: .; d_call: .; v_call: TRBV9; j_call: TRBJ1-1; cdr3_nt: TGTGCCAGCAGCTTCAGTCAGGGTGACACTGAAGCTTTCTTT; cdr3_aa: CASSFSQGDTEAFF
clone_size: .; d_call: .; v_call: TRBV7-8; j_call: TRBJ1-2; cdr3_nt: TGTGCCAGCAGCTTAGCGAAGGGGCGCGATGGCTACACCTTC; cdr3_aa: CASSLAKGRDGYTF
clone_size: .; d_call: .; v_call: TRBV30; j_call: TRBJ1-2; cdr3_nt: TGTGCCTGGAGTGTTCCCCGGCAGGGAATCTATGGCTACACCTTC; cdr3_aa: CAWSVPRQGIYGYTF
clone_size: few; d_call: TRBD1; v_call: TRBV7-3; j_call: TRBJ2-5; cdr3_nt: TGTGCCAGCAGCTCAAGCCCGGGACAGCAAGAGACCCAGTACTTC; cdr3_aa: CASSSSPGQQETQYF
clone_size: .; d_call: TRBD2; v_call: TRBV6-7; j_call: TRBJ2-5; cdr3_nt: TGTGCCAGCAGTTACGGGACTAGCCCGCTCGGGCAAGAGACCCAGTACTTC; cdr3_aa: CASSYGTSPLGQETQYF
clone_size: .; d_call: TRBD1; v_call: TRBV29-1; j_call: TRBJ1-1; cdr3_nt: TGCAGCGTTGGCGTCGGACAGGTGCTGACTGAAGCTTTCTTT; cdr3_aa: CSVGVGQVLTEAFF
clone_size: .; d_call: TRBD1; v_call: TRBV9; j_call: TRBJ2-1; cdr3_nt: TGTGCCAGCAGCGTAATGACAGGGACGTGGGATGAGCAGTTCTTC; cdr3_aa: CASSVMTGTWDEQFF
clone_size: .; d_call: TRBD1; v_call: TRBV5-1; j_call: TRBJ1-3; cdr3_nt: TGCGCCAGCAGTCTGACGGGACAGAGCTCTGGAAACACCATATATTTT; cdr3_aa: CASSLTGQSSGNTIYF
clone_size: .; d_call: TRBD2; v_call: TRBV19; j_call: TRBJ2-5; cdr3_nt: TGTGCCAGTAGTTTCAAGCGGGAGGGTCAAGAGACCCAGTACTTC; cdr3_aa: CASSFKREGQETQYF
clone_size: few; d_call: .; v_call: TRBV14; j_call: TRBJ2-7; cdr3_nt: TGTGCCAGCAGCGGCGGACACGGCCGAGGCGAGCAGTACTTC; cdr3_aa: CASSGGHGRGEQYF
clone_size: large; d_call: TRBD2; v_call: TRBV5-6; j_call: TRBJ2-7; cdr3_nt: TGTGCCAGCAGCTCCCTACTAGCGGGGGACTACGAGCAGTACTTC; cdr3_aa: CASSSLLAGDYEQYF
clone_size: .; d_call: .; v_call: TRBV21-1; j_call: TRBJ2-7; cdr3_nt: TGTGCCAGCAGCAAAGCTAGGGGACTAGCGGGAGGAAAAACGAGAGCTTACGAGCAGTACTTC; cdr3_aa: CASSKARGLAGGKTRAYEQYF
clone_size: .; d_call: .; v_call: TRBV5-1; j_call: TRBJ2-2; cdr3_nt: TGCGCCAGCAGACGGGATCCCGGGGGCACCGGGGAGCTGTTTTTT; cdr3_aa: CASRRDPGGTGELFF
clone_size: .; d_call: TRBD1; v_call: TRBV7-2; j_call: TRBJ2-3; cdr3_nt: TGTGCCAGCAGCGCGCCCCAGGGGGCAGATACGCAGTATTTT; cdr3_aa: CASSAPQGADTQYF
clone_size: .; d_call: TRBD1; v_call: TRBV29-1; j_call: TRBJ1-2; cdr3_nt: TGCAGCGTGGGGTCACAGGGGGGCTATGGCTACACCTTC; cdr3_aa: CSVGSQGGYGYTF
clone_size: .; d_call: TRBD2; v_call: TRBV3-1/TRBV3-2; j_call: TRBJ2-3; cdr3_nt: TGTGCCAGCAGCCCCTTAGCGGGAGGGGCAGTTACGCAGTATTTT; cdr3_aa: CASSPLAGGAVTQYF
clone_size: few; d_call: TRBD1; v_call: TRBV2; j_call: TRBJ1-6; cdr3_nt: TGTGCCAGCAGAAGAACTATTCTAGGGGGCTCACCCCTCCACTTT; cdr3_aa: CASRRTILGGSPLHF
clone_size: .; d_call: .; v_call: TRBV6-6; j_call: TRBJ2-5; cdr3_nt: TGTGCCAGCAGTGAGCAGGGGCAAGAGACCCAGTACTTC; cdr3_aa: CASSEQGQETQYF
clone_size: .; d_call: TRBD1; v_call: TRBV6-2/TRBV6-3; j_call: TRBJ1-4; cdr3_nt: TGTGCCAGCAGTTACGGAGGGACAGCAACAACTAATGAAAAACTGTTTTTT; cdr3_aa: CASSYGGTATTNEKLFF
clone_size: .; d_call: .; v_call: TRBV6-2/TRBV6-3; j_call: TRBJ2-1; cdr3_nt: TGTGCCAGCAGTTACACTCCTAGGAGCTCCTACAATGAGCAGTTCTTC; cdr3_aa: CASSYTPRSSYNEQFF
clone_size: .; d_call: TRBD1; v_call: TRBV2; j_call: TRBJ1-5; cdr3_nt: TGTGCCAGCCATGGACAGGGGAATAATCAGCCCCAGCATTTT; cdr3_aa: CASHGQGNNQPQHF
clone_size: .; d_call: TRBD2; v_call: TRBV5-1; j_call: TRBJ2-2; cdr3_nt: TGCGCCAGTCGGGGGACTAGCGTTACCGGGGAGCTGTTTTTT; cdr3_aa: CASRGTSVTGELFF
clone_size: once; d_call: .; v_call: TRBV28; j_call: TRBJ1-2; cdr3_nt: TGTGCCAGCAGTTCGCTCAGGGGACCCTCCTTC; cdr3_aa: CASSSLRGPSF